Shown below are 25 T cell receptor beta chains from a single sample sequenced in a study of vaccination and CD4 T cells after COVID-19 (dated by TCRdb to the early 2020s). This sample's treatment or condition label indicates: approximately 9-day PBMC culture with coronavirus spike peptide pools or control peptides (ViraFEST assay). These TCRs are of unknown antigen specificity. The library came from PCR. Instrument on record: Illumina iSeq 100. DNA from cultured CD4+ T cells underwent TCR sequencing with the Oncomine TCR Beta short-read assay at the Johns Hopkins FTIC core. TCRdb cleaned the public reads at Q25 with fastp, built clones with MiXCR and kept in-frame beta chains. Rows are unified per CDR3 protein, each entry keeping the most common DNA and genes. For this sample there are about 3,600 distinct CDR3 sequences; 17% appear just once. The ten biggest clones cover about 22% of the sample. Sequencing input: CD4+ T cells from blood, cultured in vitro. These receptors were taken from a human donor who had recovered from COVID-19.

The CDR3 bases are TGTGCCTGGTCCAGGGGGCCCTACGAGCAGTACTTC. Its protein product is CAWSRGPYEQYF. The J gene is TRBJ2-7, the V gene TRBV30; 8 bases map to TRBD1. The junction had 2 bases not matched to a gene; V was cut back by 5 bases and J by 2 bases. The CDR3 extends over 12 amino acids. The germline V gene encodes CDR1 GTSNPN and CDR2 SVGIG (reference sequence).

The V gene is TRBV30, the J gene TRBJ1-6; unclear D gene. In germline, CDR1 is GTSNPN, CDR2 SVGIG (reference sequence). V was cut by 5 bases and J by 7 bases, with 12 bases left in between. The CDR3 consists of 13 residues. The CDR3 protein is CAWRPATNSPLHF. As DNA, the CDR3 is TGTGCCTGGCGCCCAGCCACAAATTCACCCCTCCACTTT. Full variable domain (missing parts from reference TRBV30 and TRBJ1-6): SQTIHQWPATLVQPVGSPLSLECTVEGTSNPNLYWYRQAAGRGLQLLFYSVGIGQISSEVPQNLSASRPQDRQFILSSKKLLLSDSGFYLCAWRPATNSPLHFGNGTRLTVT.

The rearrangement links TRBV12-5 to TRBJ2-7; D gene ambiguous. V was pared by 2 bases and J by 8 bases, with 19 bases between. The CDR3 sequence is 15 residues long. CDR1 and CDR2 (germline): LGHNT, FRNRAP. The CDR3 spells CASGLSPTAITKQYF. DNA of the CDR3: TGTGCTAGTGGTTTGAGCCCTACAGCGATAACAAAGCAGTACTTC. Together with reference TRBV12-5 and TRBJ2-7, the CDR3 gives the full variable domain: DARVTQTPRHKVTEMGQEVTMRCQPILGHNTVFWYRQTMMQGLELLAYFRNRAPLDDSGMPKDRFSAEMPDATLATLKIQPSEPRDSAVYFCASGLSPTAITKQYFGPGTRLTVT.

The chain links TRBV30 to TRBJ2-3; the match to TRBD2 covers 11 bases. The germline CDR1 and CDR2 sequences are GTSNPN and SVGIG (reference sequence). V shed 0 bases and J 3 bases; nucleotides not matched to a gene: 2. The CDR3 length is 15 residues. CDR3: CAWSVLAGGTDTQYF. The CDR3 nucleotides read TGTGCCTGGAGTGTCTTAGCGGGGGGGACAGATACGCAGTATTTT.

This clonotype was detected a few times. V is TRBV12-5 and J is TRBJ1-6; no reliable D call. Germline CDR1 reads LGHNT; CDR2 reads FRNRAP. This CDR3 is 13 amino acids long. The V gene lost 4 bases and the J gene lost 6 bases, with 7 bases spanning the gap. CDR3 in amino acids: CASGSLVNSPLHF. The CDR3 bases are TGTGCTAGTGGTTCGCTCGTTAATTCACCCCTCCACTTT.

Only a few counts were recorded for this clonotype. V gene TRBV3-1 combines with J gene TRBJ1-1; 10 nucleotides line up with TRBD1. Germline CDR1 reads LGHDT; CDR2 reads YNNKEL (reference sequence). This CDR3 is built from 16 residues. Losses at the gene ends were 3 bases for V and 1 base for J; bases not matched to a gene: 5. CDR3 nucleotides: TGTGCCAGCAGCCAGGGGACAGGGGCCTCGAACACTGAAGCTTTCTTT. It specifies CASSQGTGASNTEAFF.

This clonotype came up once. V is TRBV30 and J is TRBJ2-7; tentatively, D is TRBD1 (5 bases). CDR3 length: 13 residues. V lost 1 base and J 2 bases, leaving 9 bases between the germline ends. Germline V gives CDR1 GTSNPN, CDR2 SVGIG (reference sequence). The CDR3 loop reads CAWSGGRPYEQYF. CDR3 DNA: TGTGCCTGGAGTGGGGGCAGACCCTACGAGCAGTACTTC.

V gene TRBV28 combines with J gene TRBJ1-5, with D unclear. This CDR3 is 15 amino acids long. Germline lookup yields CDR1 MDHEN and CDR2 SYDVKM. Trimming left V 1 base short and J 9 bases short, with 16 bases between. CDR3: CASSLYSGEGRPQHF. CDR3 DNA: TGTGCCAGCAGTTTATATTCCGGGGAGGGTAGGCCCCAGCATTTT.

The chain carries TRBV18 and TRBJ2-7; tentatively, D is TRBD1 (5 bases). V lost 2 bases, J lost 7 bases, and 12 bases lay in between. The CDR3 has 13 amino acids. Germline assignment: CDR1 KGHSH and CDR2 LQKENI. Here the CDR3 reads CASSPETELEQYF. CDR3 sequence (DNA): TGTGCCAGCTCACCAGAGACAGAGCTTGAGCAGTACTTC.

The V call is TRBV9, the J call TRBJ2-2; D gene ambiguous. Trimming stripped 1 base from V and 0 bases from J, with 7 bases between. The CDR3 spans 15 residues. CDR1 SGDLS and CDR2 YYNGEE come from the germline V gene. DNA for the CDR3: TGTGCCAGCAGCGTACAATCCGCGAACACCGGGGAGCTGTTTTTT. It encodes CASSVQSANTGELFF.

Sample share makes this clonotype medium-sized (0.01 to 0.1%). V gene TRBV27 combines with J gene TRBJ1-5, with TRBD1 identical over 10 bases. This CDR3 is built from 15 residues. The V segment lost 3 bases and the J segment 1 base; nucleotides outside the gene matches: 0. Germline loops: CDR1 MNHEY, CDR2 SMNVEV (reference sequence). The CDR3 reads CASSLGQGSNQPQHF. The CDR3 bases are TGTGCCAGCAGTTTGGGACAGGGGAGCAATCAGCCCCAGCATTTT.

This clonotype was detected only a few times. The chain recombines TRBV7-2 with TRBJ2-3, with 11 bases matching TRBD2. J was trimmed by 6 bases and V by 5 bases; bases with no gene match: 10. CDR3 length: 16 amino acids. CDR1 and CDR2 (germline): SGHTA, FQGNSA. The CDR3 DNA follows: TGTGCCAGCAGCCCGCAAACTAGCGGGGGTGCGGATACGCAGTATTTT. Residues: CASSPQTSGGADTQYF.

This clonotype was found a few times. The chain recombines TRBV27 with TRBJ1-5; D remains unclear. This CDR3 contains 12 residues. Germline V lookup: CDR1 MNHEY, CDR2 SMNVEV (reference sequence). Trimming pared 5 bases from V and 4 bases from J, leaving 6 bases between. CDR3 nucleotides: TGTGCCAGCAGTCATATAAATCAGCCCCAGCATTTT. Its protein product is CASSHINQPQHF.

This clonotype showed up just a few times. The CDR3 nucleotides are TGTGCCAGCAGTTACGGACATCTTAATTCACCCCTCCACTTT. Translation gives CASSYGHLNSPLHF. The rearrangement uses TRBV6-5 and TRBJ1-6, with a tentative D call TRBD1 (5 bases). There are 14 residues in the CDR3. The V end lost 2 bases, the J end lost 6 bases, and 8 bases lay between the germline ends. Germline V gene lookup returns CDR1 MNHEY and CDR2 SVGAGI.

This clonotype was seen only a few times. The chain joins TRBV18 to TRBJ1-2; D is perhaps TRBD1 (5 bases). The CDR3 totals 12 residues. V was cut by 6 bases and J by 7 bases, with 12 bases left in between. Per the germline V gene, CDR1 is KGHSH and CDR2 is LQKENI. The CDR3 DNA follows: TGTGCCAGCTCGTTACCGGGGGGTGGCTACACCTTC. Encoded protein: CASSLPGGGYTF.

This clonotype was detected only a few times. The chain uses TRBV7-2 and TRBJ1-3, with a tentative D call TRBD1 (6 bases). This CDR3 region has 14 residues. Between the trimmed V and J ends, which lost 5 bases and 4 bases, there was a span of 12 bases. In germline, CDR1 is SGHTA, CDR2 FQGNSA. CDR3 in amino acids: CASSPTGRGNTIYF. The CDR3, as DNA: TGTGCCAGCAGCCCAACAGGGCGGGGAAACACCATATATTTT.

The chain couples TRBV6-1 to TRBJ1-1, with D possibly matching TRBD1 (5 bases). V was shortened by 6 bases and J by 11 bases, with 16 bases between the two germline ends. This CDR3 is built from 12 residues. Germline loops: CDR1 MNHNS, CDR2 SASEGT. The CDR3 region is CASRAGRGEAFF. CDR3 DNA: TGTGCCAGCAGGGCAGGGAGAGGTGAGGCTTTCTTT.

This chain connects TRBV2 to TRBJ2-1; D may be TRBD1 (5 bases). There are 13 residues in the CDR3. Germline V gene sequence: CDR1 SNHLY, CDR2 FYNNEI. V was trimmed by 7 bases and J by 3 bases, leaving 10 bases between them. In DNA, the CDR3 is TGTGCCAGCAAGAACAGGATCTACAATGAGCAGTTCTTC. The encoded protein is CASKNRIYNEQFF.

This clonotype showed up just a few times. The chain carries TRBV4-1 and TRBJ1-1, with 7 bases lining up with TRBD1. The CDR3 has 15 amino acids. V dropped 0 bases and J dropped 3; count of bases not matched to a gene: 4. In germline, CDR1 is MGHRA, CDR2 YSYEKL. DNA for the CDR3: TGCGCCAGCAGCCAAGAGGCTACAGGGGACACTGAAGCTTTCTTT. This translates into CASSQEATGDTEAFF.

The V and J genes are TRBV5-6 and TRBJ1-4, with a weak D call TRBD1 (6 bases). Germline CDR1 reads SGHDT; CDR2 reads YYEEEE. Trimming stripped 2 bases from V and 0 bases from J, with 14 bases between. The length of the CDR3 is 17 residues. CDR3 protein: CASSFWGPGATNEKLFF. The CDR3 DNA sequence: TGTGCCAGCAGCTTCTGGGGGCCGGGGGCAACTAATGAAAAACTGTTTTTT.

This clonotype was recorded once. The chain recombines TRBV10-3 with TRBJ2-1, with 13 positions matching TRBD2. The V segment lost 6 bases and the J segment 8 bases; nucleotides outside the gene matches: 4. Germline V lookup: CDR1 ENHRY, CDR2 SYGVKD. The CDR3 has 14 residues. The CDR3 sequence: CAIRLAGGRDEQFF. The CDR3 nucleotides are TGTGCCATCAGACTAGCGGGGGGGCGGGATGAGCAGTTCTTC.

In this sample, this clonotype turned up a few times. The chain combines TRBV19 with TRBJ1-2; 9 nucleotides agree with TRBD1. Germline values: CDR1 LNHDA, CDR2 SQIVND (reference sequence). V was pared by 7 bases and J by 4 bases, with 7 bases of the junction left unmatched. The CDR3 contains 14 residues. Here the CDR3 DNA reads TGTGCCAGTACCCCGGACAGGGGCGTCTATGGCTACACCTTC. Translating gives CASTPDRGVYGYTF.

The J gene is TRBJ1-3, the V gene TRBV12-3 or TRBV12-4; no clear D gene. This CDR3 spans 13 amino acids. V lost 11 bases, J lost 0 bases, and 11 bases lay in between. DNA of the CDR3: TGTGCCGGCTCATTCAGCTCTGGAAACACCATATATTTT. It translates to CAGSFSSGNTIYF.

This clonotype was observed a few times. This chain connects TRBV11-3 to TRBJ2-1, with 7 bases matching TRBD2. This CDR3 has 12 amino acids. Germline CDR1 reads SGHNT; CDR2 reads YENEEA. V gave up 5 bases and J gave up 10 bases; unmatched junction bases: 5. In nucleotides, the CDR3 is TGTGCCAGCAGCGGCCGGGAGGCAGAGCAGTTCTTC. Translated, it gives CASSGREAEQFF.

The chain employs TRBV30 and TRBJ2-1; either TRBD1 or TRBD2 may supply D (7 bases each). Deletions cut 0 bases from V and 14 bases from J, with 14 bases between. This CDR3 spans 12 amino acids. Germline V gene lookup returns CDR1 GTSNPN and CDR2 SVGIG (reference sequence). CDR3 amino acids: CAWSVDGGTEFF. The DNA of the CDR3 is TGTGCCTGGAGTGTAGACGGGGGGACAGAGTTCTTC.